Given below is one TCR beta chain in context. Its antigen is unidentified. These data originate in a study of identical twins' blood T cells. Overall study results and limits: Top TCRbeta clonotypes were shared more with twin than unrelated donors. Twins reportedly had markedly more similar V usage than unrelated donors, even among out-of-frame TCRbeta clonotypes.

Germline V gene data show CDR1 as DFQATT and CDR2 as SNEGSKA (reference sequence). The CDR3 extends over 13 amino acids. Libraries were made from RNA as TCR cDNA, using a modified protocol. TCRdb analysed the 5' RACE reads with MiXCR anew, one entry per CDR3 protein. The data show hundreds of thousands of distinct CDR3 sequences, approximately 30% seen once. This receptor was obtained from a woman aged 18 to 55 in good health. Input material: PBMCs. The chain recombines TRBV20-1 with TRBJ1-1, with D maybe TRBD1 (6 bases). CDR3 DNA sequence: TGCAGCTCTCCCGGGGGGGGCATCGCTGAAGCTTTCTTT. It specifies CSSPGGGIAEAFF.